A single sample gave rise to the 30 T cell receptor beta chains below, sequenced in a study of T cell clonality in common variable immunodeficiency. Study conclusions and caveats: Reportedly, TCR beta sequences from common variable immunodeficiency showed fewer deletions and N-nucleotide insertions.

No antigen has been identified for these receptors. Assay used: immunoSEQ multiplex PCR; TCRdb lists only in-frame clones, some missing. The sample includes around 15,000 clones, none of them occurring once. Sequencing was carried out using peripheral blood mononuclear cells. These receptors were collected from a human donor with common variable immunodeficiency.

The sample holds a few counts of this clone. Read data end 3 residues before the CDR3 end; the end is taken from the germline J gene. The chain carries TRBV19 and TRBJ2-2, with D unresolved. Trimming pared 8 bases from V and 0 bases from J, leaving 13 bases between. The CDR3 extends over 15 amino acids. Germline CDR1 is LNHDA and CDR2 is SQIVND (reference sequence). The covered CDR3 bases are TGTGCCAGTCGGGTCTCGCAGACGAACACCGGGGAG. Its translation is CASRVSQTNTGE. The entire CDR3 sequence reads CASRVSQTNTGELFF.

About this clone: The sequence runs out 3 residues before the end of the CDR3; the remainder is reconstructed from the germline J gene. V usage is TRBV18 and J usage is TRBJ1-1, with D maybe TRBD1 (5 bases). V was pared by 5 bases and J by 0 bases, with 16 bases between. CDR1 is KGHSH and CDR2 is LQKENI in the germline V gene. This CDR3 comprises 16 residues. CDR3 DNA, as far as it was read: TGTGCCAGCTCAAATCTTGGGGGGGTATTGAACACTGAA. Protein: CASSNLGGVLNTE. The full CDR3 protein is CASSNLGGVLNTEAFF. The complete variable domain, with remaining parts taken from reference TRBV18 and TRBJ1-1, reads NAGVMQNPRHLVRRRGQEARLRCSPMKGHSHVYWYRQLPEEGLKFMVYLQKENIIDESGMPKERFSAEFPKEGPSILRIQQVVRGDSAAYFCASSNLGGVLNTEAFFGQGTRLTVV.

In its sample, this clone was seen a few times. The observed sequence ends 3 residues before the CDR3 terminus, with the missing tail filled in from the germline J gene. J is TRBJ2-7 and V is TRBV18, with 8 bases identical to TRBD2. J was trimmed by 4 bases and V by 6 bases; bases with no gene match: 14. The CDR3 is 16 amino acids. Germline V gene data show CDR1 as KGHSH and CDR2 as LQKENI. This chain's CDR3 is CASSQLIAGPEYEQYF. Partial CDR3 DNA: TGTGCCAGCTCCCAGCTTATAGCGGGGCCGGAGTACGAG. The full variable domain, with the rest looked up from reference TRBV18 and TRBJ2-7, is NAGVMQNPRHLVRRRGQEARLRCSPMKGHSHVYWYRQLPEEGLKFMVYLQKENIIDESGMPKERFSAEFPKEGPSILRIQQVVRGDSAAYFCASSQLIAGPEYEQYFGPGTRLTVT.

As for this clone: The CDR3 end is not reached by the read, which stops 3 residues before it; the germline J gene fills it in. The chain uses TRBV2 and TRBJ1-2; the D gene is possibly TRBD1 (5 bases). CDR3 length equals 12 residues. The germline V gene has CDR1 SNHLY and CDR2 FYNNEI. CDR3 amino acids: CASSERGWGYTF. The covered CDR3 bases are TGTGCCAGCAGTGAACGGGGGTGGGGC.

There are a few counts of this clone. The sequenced fragment ends 3 residues before the CDR3 boundary, so the rest is inferred from the germline J gene. The chain links TRBV2 to TRBJ2-7; TRBD1 matches 8 bases. The J segment lost 6 bases and the V segment lost 5 bases, leaving 6 bases of the junction unmatched. The germline gives CDR1 SNHLY, CDR2 FYNNEI. The CDR3 contains 13 residues. The CDR3 DNA, read in part, is TGTGCCAGCAGTTCCGACAGGGGATTCGAG. Protein product: CASSSDRGFE. The whole CDR3 sequence reads CASSSDRGFEQYF.

This clone was seen a few times. The read falls 3 residues short of the CDR3 end, and the missing part is taken from the germline J gene. The chain uses TRBV6-2 or TRBV6-3 and TRBJ1-4; no clear D. Looked up from germline, CDR1 is MNHEY and CDR2 is SVGEGT. V lost 10 bases, J lost 7 bases, and 19 bases lay in between. The length of the CDR3 is 14 residues. The sequenced CDR3 bases are TGTGCCACCGCAACCGGACTGGGGAGTGAAAAA. As protein: CATATGLGSEK. The whole CDR3 reads CATATGLGSEKLFF.

On this clone itself: The read ends 3 residues early relative to the CDR3; the germline J gene fills the gap. This chain joins TRBV2 and TRBJ2-7, with D hard to call. V lost 3 bases to trimming and J lost 6 bases, with 9 bases between them. This CDR3 comprises 12 residues. Germline V CDR1 and CDR2: SNHLY, FYNNEI. CDR3 protein: CASSDPGFEQYF. Partial CDR3 DNA: TGTGCCAGCAGTGACCCAGGCTTCGAG.

CDR3 sequence reads: CAWSSRQGSNTEAFF. Incomplete CDR3 DNA: TGTGCCTGGAGTTCCCGGCAGGGCTCGAACACTGAA. The rearrangement links TRBV30 to TRBJ1-1, with a weak D call TRBD1 (5 bases). The read terminates 3 residues ahead of where the CDR3 ends, so the germline J gene completes it. This CDR3 is 15 amino acids long. Deletions cut 2 bases from V and 1 base from J, with 14 bases between. CDR1 and CDR2 from the germline V gene are GTSNPN and SVGIG (reference sequence).

Concerning this clone itself: Read sequence stops 3 residues before the CDR3 end, and the germline J gene provides the missing end. The rearrangement joins TRBV6-1 to TRBJ1-6; no definite D call. CDR1 is MNHNS, CDR2 SASEGT, per germline. Deletions cut 2 bases from V and 8 bases from J, with 10 bases between. There are 14 residues in the CDR3. This chain's CDR3 is CASSELGSDSPLHF. The part of the CDR3 DNA that was read is TGTGCCAGCAGTGAATTGGGTAGCGATTCACCC.

Concerning this clone: The read ends 3 residues before the CDR3 terminus; that terminus is restored from the germline J gene. This rearrangement joins TRBV18 to TRBJ2-3, with a weak D call TRBD1 (6 bases). V lost 1 base and J 1 base, leaving 18 bases between the germline ends. The CDR3 contains 18 residues. Germline values: CDR1 KGHSH, CDR2 LQKENI. The DNA read from the CDR3 is TGTGCCAGCTCACCACTTCGGGTCAGGGGAAGTGGCACAGATACG. Encoded protein: CASSPLRVRGSGTDT. The entire CDR3 reads CASSPLRVRGSGTDTQYF.

This clone was detected only a few times. The DNA ends 3 residues before the CDR3 does, and the rest of the CDR3 is filled in from the germline J gene. The J gene is TRBJ2-1, the V gene TRBV19; perhaps TRBD2 as D (5 bases). The CDR3 contains 13 residues. Germline V gene sequence: CDR1 LNHDA, CDR2 SQIVND (reference sequence). V lost 7 bases to trimming and J lost 3 bases, with 10 bases between them. The CDR3 loop reads CASKRPDYNEQFF. Partial CDR3 DNA: TGTGCCAGTAAGCGGCCAGACTACAATGAG.

This clone showed up just a few times. The observed sequence ends 3 residues before the CDR3 terminus, with the missing tail filled in from the germline J gene. The chain carries TRBV7-4 and TRBJ2-7, with a weak D call TRBD2 (7 bases). The V and J ends lost 3 bases and 6 bases respectively, with 12 bases between them. The CDR3 runs to 13 residues. CDR1 and CDR2 (germline): SGHVT, SQSDAQ. The covered CDR3 bases are TGTGCCAGCAGCTTTAGGGGGGGGCGCGAG. Its translation: CASSFRGGRE. The whole CDR3 reads CASSFRGGREQYF.

This clone was seen only a few times. The missing CDR3 end, 3 residues past where the read stops, is filled in from the germline J gene. The chain has TRBV18 and TRBJ2-2, with 9 nucleotides matching TRBD1. The CDR3 has 15 amino acids. With 1 base clipped from V and 5 bases from J, the junction kept 2 bases outside the gene matches. CDR1 and CDR2 (germline): KGHSH, LQKENI. This CDR3 is CASSPLDRGTGELFF. The part of the CDR3 DNA that was read is TGTGCCAGCTCACCACTGGACAGGGGAACCGGGGAG.

This clone was found a few times. The read terminates 3 residues before the CDR3 end, so the remaining end is supplied by the germline J gene. The chain recombines TRBV7-2 with TRBJ2-3, with 7 positions matching TRBD2. CDR3 size: 14 residues. CDR1 is SGHTA, CDR2 FQGNSA, per germline. The part of the CDR3 DNA that was read is TGTGCCAGCAGCCGCAACCGGGACTATAACACG. Amino acids: CASSRNRDYNT. In full, the CDR3 reads CASSRNRDYNTQYF.

Note on this clone: The observed sequence ends 3 residues before the CDR3 terminus, with the missing tail filled in from the germline J gene. V usage is TRBV2 and J usage is TRBJ2-5, with TRBD1 matching 8 bases. Germline V CDR1 and CDR2: SNHLY, FYNNEI. The trim removed 6 bases at V and 5 bases at J, leaving 5 bases unmatched. The CDR3 consists of 13 residues. The CDR3 reads CASRGTGGETQYF. CDR3 bases read: TGTGCCAGCAGGGGGACAGGAGGCGAGACC.

About this clone: The DNA ends 3 residues before the CDR3 does, and the rest of the CDR3 is filled in from the germline J gene. This chain connects TRBV5-1 to TRBJ1-2; 7 bases line up with TRBD1. Germline loops: CDR1 SGHRS, CDR2 YFSETQ. This CDR3 comprises 13 residues. V was pared by 4 bases and J by 6 bases, with 6 bases of the junction left unmatched. Partial CDR3 DNA: TGCGCCAGCAGCCCAGGGACAGTGGATGGC. As protein: CASSPGTVDG. The whole CDR3 sequence reads CASSPGTVDGYTF.

Note on this clone: The CDR3 is cut off 3 residues early in the read; its end comes from the germline J gene. This chain connects TRBV19 to TRBJ1-2, with D tentatively TRBD1 (6 bases). Deletions cut 5 bases from V and 3 bases from J, with 10 bases between. The CDR3 sequence is 13 residues long. The germline V gene has CDR1 LNHDA and CDR2 SQIVND (reference sequence). The CDR3 is CASSRDIDYGYTF. CDR3 bases read: TGTGCCAGTAGTCGGGACATTGACTATGGC.

This clone came up many times. Read sequence stops 3 residues before the CDR3 end, and the germline J gene provides the missing end. Distinct nucleotide sequences in the sample also encode this CDR3. The rearrangement uses TRBV7-2 and TRBJ1-6; TRBD1 is a possible D gene (6 bases). The V gene lost 0 bases and the J gene lost 4 bases, with 10 bases spanning the gap. The germline V gene encodes CDR1 SGHTA and CDR2 FQGNSA. The CDR3 spans 16 residues. The sequenced CDR3 bases are TGTGCCAGCAGCTTAGCGAGTGGACAGTATAATTCACCC. The encoded protein is CASSLASGQYNSP. The whole CDR3 region reads CASSLASGQYNSPLHF.

This clone came up many times. The sequenced fragment ends 3 residues before the CDR3 boundary, so the rest is inferred from the germline J gene. The gene calls are TRBV20-1 and TRBJ2-2, with D possibly TRBD1 on 5 matching bases. CDR1 and CDR2 from the germline V gene are DFQATT and SNEGSKA (reference sequence). This CDR3 is built from 15 residues. The V and J ends lost 0 bases and 7 bases respectively, with 15 bases between them. The CDR3 loop reads CSAREGQGIGGELFF. The sequenced CDR3 bases are TGCAGTGCTAGAGAAGGGCAGGGTATCGGCGGGGAG.

In regard to this clone: The read ends 3 residues early relative to the CDR3; the germline J gene fills the gap. This chain uses TRBV7-9 with TRBJ1-1; D is possibly TRBD1 (5 bases). This CDR3 is built from 14 residues. Looked up from germline, CDR1 is SEHNR and CDR2 is FQNEAQ (reference sequence). V lost 2 bases, J lost 1 base, and 8 bases lay in between. The covered CDR3 bases are TGTGCCAGCAGCTTAATGACAGAGAACACTGAA. The encoded protein is CASSLMTENTE. The full CDR3 protein reads CASSLMTENTEAFF.

In regard to this clone: The CDR3 is cut off 3 residues early in the read; its end comes from the germline J gene. The chain links TRBV2 to TRBJ2-1; 8 bases line up with TRBD1. Per the germline V gene, CDR1 is SNHLY and CDR2 is FYNNEI. This CDR3 region has 15 residues. Unmatched junction bases numbered 3, after V lost 1 base and J lost 4 bases. This chain's CDR3 is CASSEGTGWYNEQFF. The sequenced CDR3 bases are TGTGCCAGCAGTGAAGGGACAGGGTGGTACAATGAG.

The table lists this clone with a few counts. The missing CDR3 end, 3 residues past where the read stops, is filled in from the germline J gene. The chain employs TRBV5-1 and TRBJ2-3, with D possibly matching TRBD1 (6 bases). The germline V and J ends were trimmed by 2 bases and 1 base, with 11 bases remaining between them. This CDR3 comprises 15 residues. Germline V lookup: CDR1 SGHRS, CDR2 YFSETQ. The CDR3 here is CASSLQGVGTDTQYF. The sequenced part of the CDR3 DNA is TGCGCCAGCAGCTTACAGGGAGTGGGCACAGATACG.

Concerning this clone itself: The sequence runs out 3 residues before the end of the CDR3; the remainder is reconstructed from the germline J gene. The J gene is TRBJ1-6, the V gene TRBV7-8, with a possible D match to TRBD1 (6 bases). In germline, CDR1 is SGHVS, CDR2 FQNEAQ. The CDR3 extends over 14 amino acids. V was cut by 3 bases and J by 9 bases, with 12 bases left in between. CDR3 sequence reads: CASSLTRTASPLHF. The sequenced part of the CDR3 DNA is TGTGCCAGCAGCTTGACGCGGACAGCTTCACCC.

The sample holds a few counts of this clone. The observed sequence ends 3 residues before the CDR3 terminus, with the missing tail filled in from the germline J gene. This chain connects TRBV7-9 to TRBJ2-3; D is ambiguous. CDR1 and CDR2 from the germline V gene are SEHNR and FQNEAQ (reference sequence). The germline V and J ends were trimmed by 1 base and 1 base, with 6 bases remaining between them. CDR3 length: 14 amino acids. CDR3 bases read: TGTGCCAGCAGCTTAGAGGGCGGCACAGATACG. Its translation is CASSLEGGTDT. The whole CDR3 reads CASSLEGGTDTQYF. Variable domain in full (rest from reference TRBV7-9 and TRBJ2-3): DTGVSQNPRHKITKRGQNVTFRCDPISEHNRLYWYRQTLGQGPEFLTYFQNEAQLEKSRLLSDRFSAERPKGSFSTLEIQRTEQGDSAMYLCASSLEGGTDTQYFGPGTRLTVL.

Details on this clone: The CDR3 goes on 3 residues after the read ends, and that part is filled in from the germline J gene. The chain is built from TRBV25-1 and TRBJ2-7; TRBD1 matches 7 bases. V lost 6 bases and J lost 6; bases outside the gene matches: 8. The germline V gene has CDR1 MGHDK and CDR2 SYGVNS. The CDR3 contains 13 residues. The DNA read from the CDR3 is TGTGCCAGCAGCACCAGGACAGGTGCCGAG. Amino acids: CASSTRTGAE. The complete CDR3 sequence is CASSTRTGAEQYF.

A remark on this clone: The sequence runs out 3 residues before the end of the CDR3; the remainder is reconstructed from the germline J gene. The J gene is TRBJ2-2, the V gene TRBV30; TRBD1 is a possible D gene (7 bases). The CDR3 covers 19 residues. CDR1 and CDR2 from the germline V gene are GTSNPN and SVGIG (reference sequence). Trimming removed 4 bases at V and 5 bases at J, with 29 bases between. CDR3 DNA, as far as it was read: TGTGCCTGGAAGGAGGGGGCTAGAGTATGGGGTTTCAAAACCGGGGAG. This translates into CAWKEGARVWGFKTGE. The whole CDR3 protein reads CAWKEGARVWGFKTGELFF.

By share, this clone ranks as medium-sized. The read terminates 3 residues before the CDR3 end, so the remaining end is supplied by the germline J gene. The chain is built from TRBV14 and TRBJ1-1, with D tentatively TRBD1 (5 bases). CDR3 length: 15 amino acids. Germline CDR1 SGHDN, CDR2 FVKESK. The part of the CDR3 DNA that was read is TGTGCCAGCAGCCAAGGGAGGGGAAGGCACTGGGAA. It translates to CASSQGRGRHWE. The full CDR3 sequence reads CASSQGRGRHWEAFF.

This clone has only a few counts. Read data end 3 residues before the CDR3 end; the end is taken from the germline J gene. This sequence joins TRBV5-1 and TRBJ1-1; D may be TRBD1 (6 bases). CDR3 length equals 14 residues. Germline-derived CDR1 and CDR2 are SGHRS and YFSETQ. Trimming cost V 1 base and J 6 bases, with 13 bases left between them. The sequenced part of the CDR3 DNA is TGCGCCAGCAGCTTGAGTGACAGGTGGGCTGAA. Translation: CASSLSDRWAE. Given in full, the CDR3 is CASSLSDRWAEAFF.

This clone was counted at least ten times. The sequence runs out 3 residues before the end of the CDR3; the remainder is reconstructed from the germline J gene. V and J are TRBV18 and TRBJ2-3, with 8 bases lining up with TRBD2. Germline V gene data show CDR1 as KGHSH and CDR2 as LQKENI. The CDR3 has 17 amino acids. The ends lost 3 bases at V and 2 bases at J; junction bases unmatched: 10. The CDR3 bases that were read are TGTGCCAGCTCACCCTACCAAGGCGGGGGGCCCACAGATACG. Protein product: CASSPYQGGGPTDT. The whole CDR3 sequence reads CASSPYQGGGPTDTQYF.

Sample share makes this clone medium-sized. The sequenced fragment ends 3 residues before the CDR3 boundary, so the rest is inferred from the germline J gene. This chain joins TRBV29-1 and TRBJ2-1; TRBD2 agrees at 7 bases. CDR3 length: 13 amino acids. Germline CDR1 and CDR2: SQVTM and ANQGSEA. Trimming cost V 4 bases and J 2 bases; bases outside gene matches: 2. CDR3 sequence: CSVAGTTYNEQFF. Partial CDR3 DNA: TGCAGCGTTGCGGGGACTACCTACAATGAG.